This T cell receptor beta chain was sequenced in a study of blood T cell repertoires in COVID-19. The overall study: There were acute and convalescent COVID-19 samples, and they came from the United States, Italy and Spain. Sources were T cells, B-cell-depleted T cells, or PBMCs; the material itself was cDNA or gDNA.

In the study's own analysis: Researchers report that nucleated cell counts were estimated from reference gene primer amplification. Clones were read by immunoSEQ multiplex PCR, and TCRdb kept only the in-frame ones, dropping some. Clonal size and the V and J genes are those of that table, whereas D and trimming came from the DNA. The top ten hold 10% to 12% of the sample, which has under 95,000 clones, less than 85% seen once. The CDR3 length is 12 residues. Germline values: CDR1 MDHEN, CDR2 SYDVKM. V was clipped by 8 bases and J by 4 bases; unmatched bases: 4. Sequenced input: peripheral blood. The sequence derives from a human donor in a cohort sampled during active COVID-19. J is TRBJ1-2 and V is TRBV28; 7 nucleotides match TRBD1. The CDR3 sequence: CASEDRTYGYTF. The CDR3 nucleotides are TGTGCCAGCGAGGACAGGACCTATGGCTACACCTTC.